Listed here are 22 T cell receptor beta chains from one sample, sequenced in a study of blood T cell repertoires in COVID-19. The assay was immunoSEQ multiplex PCR, and TCRdb's table has in-frame clones only and misses some. Of around 71,000 clones listed, about four fifths are singletons. Sequencing was done on a sample of peripheral blood. The receptors were sampled from a woman older than 75 with active or convalescent COVID-19.

This clone was detected only once. This chain connects TRBV10-3 to TRBJ2-1, with a weak D call TRBD1 (6 bases). This CDR3 region has 14 residues. V gave up 3 bases and J gave up 8 bases, with 14 bases separating them. Germline V gene data show CDR1 as ENHRY and CDR2 as SYGVKD. CDR3 DNA: TGTGCCATCAGTGAACAGCTGGGGGCCTATGAGCAGTTCTTC. The encoded protein is CAISEQLGAYEQFF.

The V gene is TRBV19, the J gene TRBJ2-2; TRBD1 agrees at 8 bases. The ends lost 7 bases at V and 5 bases at J; junction bases unmatched: 9. The CDR3 has 15 amino acids. In germline, CDR1 is LNHDA, CDR2 SQIVND (reference sequence). This CDR3 reads CASNPDRGVTGELFF. CDR3 in DNA: TGTGCCAGTAACCCAGACAGGGGAGTGACCGGGGAGCTGTTTTTT.

The gene calls are TRBV30 and TRBJ1-6, with TRBD1 identical over 9 bases. The germline V gene has CDR1 GTSNPN and CDR2 SVGIG (reference sequence). The CDR3 is 15 residues long. Trimming took 4 bases from V and 5 from J; bases not matched to a gene: 6. CDR3 DNA: TGTGCCTGGAAACGCACAGGGGGCGATAATTCACCCCTCCACTTT. Amino acid sequence: CAWKRTGGDNSPLHF. Looking up the rest from reference TRBV30 and TRBJ1-6 gives the full variable domain: SQTIHQWPATLVQPVGSPLSLECTVEGTSNPNLYWYRQAAGRGLQLLFYSVGIGQISSEVPQNLSASRPQDRQFILSSKKLLLSDSGFYLCAWKRTGGDNSPLHFGNGTRLTVT.

The chain carries TRBV6-5 and TRBJ2-2; 9 bases agree with TRBD1. In germline, CDR1 is MNHEY, CDR2 SVGAGI. Losses at the gene ends were 6 bases for V and 4 bases for J; bases not matched to a gene: 6. This CDR3 has 15 residues. The CDR3 is CASRTGGESTGELFF. In DNA, the CDR3 is TGTGCCAGCAGGACAGGGGGGGAGAGCACCGGGGAGCTGTTTTTT.

The CDR3 here is CAWSDRVNTEAFF. CDR3 in DNA: TGTGCCTGGAGTGACAGAGTGAACACTGAAGCTTTCTTT. This rearrangement joins TRBV30 to TRBJ1-1; D call uncertain. CDR3 length: 13 amino acids. Germline-derived CDR1 and CDR2 are GTSNPN and SVGIG (reference sequence). V lost 1 base, J lost 0 bases, and 6 bases lay in between.

The chain recombines TRBV5-1 with TRBJ2-2; TRBD1 is a possible D gene (5 bases). The CDR3 is 15 residues long. Deletions cut 0 bases from V and 4 bases from J, with 10 bases between. CDR1 is SGHRS, CDR2 YFSETQ, per germline. This chain's CDR3 is CASSLGQGSTGELFF. CDR3 nucleotides: TGCGCCAGCAGCTTGGGGCAGGGAAGCACCGGGGAGCTGTTTTTT.

This clone was counted a few times. An end of the junction does not agree with germline; a read error may underlie this. This chain uses TRBV7-7 with TRBJ1-5, with D perhaps matching TRBD1 (5 bases). Germline V gives CDR1 SSHAT, CDR2 FNYEAQ (reference sequence). The length of the CDR3 is 14 residues. The CDR3, as DNA: TGTGCTAGCAGCCTGGGGGGGGTAAATCAGCCCCAGCATTTT. It yields the protein CASSLGGVNQPQHF.

The chain combines TRBV7-6 with TRBJ2-2; the match to TRBD2 covers 11 bases. CDR1 is SGHVS and CDR2 is FNYEAQ in the germline V gene. The CDR3 is made up of 17 amino acids. V was clipped by 6 bases and J by 0 bases; unmatched bases: 6. CDR3 amino acids: CASSTGLAESNTGELFF. In DNA, the CDR3 is TGTGCCAGCAGTACGGGACTAGCGGAATCGAACACCGGGGAGCTGTTTTTT.

This chain uses TRBV4-3 with TRBJ1-2; D gene uncertain. CDR3 size: 16 residues. CDR1 is LGHNA and CDR2 is YSLEER in the germline V gene. Trimming took off 0 bases at V and 7 bases at J, with 18 bases between the two ends. CDR3 region: CASSQDPGLSPSGYTF. In DNA form, the CDR3 reads TGCGCCAGCAGCCAAGATCCGGGGTTGTCCCCTTCTGGCTACACCTTC.

DNA of the CDR3: TGTGCCAGCAGCTTGGACCTAGCAGAGACCCAGTACTTC. As protein: CASSLDLAETQYF. This sequence joins TRBV5-4 and TRBJ2-5, with D perhaps matching TRBD2 (5 bases). Germline CDR1 is SGHNT and CDR2 is YYREEE (reference sequence). V gave up 0 bases and J gave up 4 bases, with 7 bases separating them. There are 13 residues in the CDR3.

This clone was seen more than once but under ten times. The chain couples TRBV19 to TRBJ1-1; D not resolved. With 5 bases removed from V and 0 bases from J, the gap between germline ends came to 10 bases. The CDR3 loop spans 14 amino acids. Germline lookup yields CDR1 LNHDA and CDR2 SQIVND (reference sequence). The CDR3 spells CASSLLGVNTEAFF. For the CDR3, the DNA is TGTGCCAGTAGTCTACTTGGAGTGAACACTGAAGCTTTCTTT.

The chain combines TRBV28 with TRBJ1-6; TRBD1 agrees at 7 bases. Germline-derived CDR1 and CDR2 are MDHEN and SYDVKM. CDR3 length equals 15 residues. With V trimmed by 7 bases and J by 2 bases, 5 bases remained unmatched. The CDR3 coding sequence is TGTGCCAGCACCGCCCAGGGGGCCTATAATTCACCCCTCCACTTT. As protein: CASTAQGAYNSPLHF.

This chain's CDR3 is CSVEGLRGPRAEAFF. The CDR3, as DNA: TGCAGCGTTGAGGGTTTACGGGGTCCCCGGGCGGAAGCTTTCTTT. The genes are TRBV29-1 and TRBJ1-1; D not resolved. The ends were cut back, 3 bases at V and 8 bases at J, with 22 bases in the middle. CDR3 length: 15 amino acids. Germline values: CDR1 SQVTM, CDR2 ANQGSEA.

The chain is built from TRBV27 and TRBJ1-6; tentative D call: TRBD1 (5 bases). The CDR3 spans 17 residues. Per the germline V gene, CDR1 is MNHEY and CDR2 is SMNVEV (reference sequence). V was pared by 1 base and J by 9 bases, with 19 bases between. The DNA of the CDR3 is TGTGCCAGCAGTTTATATCCCAACAGGCTAATAGGTTCACCCCTCCACTTT. This translates into CASSLYPNRLIGSPLHF.

This chain links TRBV30 with TRBJ1-5, with a weak D call TRBD1 (6 bases). V was cut by 1 base and J by 7 bases, with 17 bases left in between. Looked up from germline, CDR1 is GTSNPN and CDR2 is SVGIG (reference sequence). The CDR3 length is 15 residues. DNA of the CDR3: TGTGCCTGGAGTGGGGGGCGCGGGTTCAACCAGCCCCAGCATTTT. Its translation is CAWSGGRGFNQPQHF.

The J gene is TRBJ2-2, the V gene TRBV23-1; D not certain. TRBV23-1 is marked as an open reading frame, function uncertain. The ends were cut back, 6 bases at V and 4 bases at J, with 6 bases in the middle. The CDR3 spans 12 residues. The chain's CDR3 is CASRSCTGELFF. The CDR3 DNA reads TGCGCCAGCAGATCGTGCACCGGGGAGCTGTTTTTT.

J is TRBJ2-4 and V is TRBV2; D remains ambiguous. V was clipped by 8 bases and J by 0 bases, with 5 bases between them. Germline lookup yields CDR1 SNHLY and CDR2 FYNNEI. The CDR3 totals 12 residues. CDR3 sequence: CASSLAKNIQYF. The CDR3 DNA reads TGTGCCAGCTCCCTAGCCAAAAACATTCAGTACTTC.

This clone was seen just once. V gene TRBV9 combines with J gene TRBJ2-1, with 13 bases fitting TRBD2. The J segment lost 7 bases and the V segment lost 0 bases, leaving 10 bases of the junction unmatched. CDR1 is SGDLS and CDR2 is YYNGEE in the germline V gene. This CDR3 has 18 residues. The CDR3 loop is CASSVALAGGPLGNEQFF. CDR3 coding DNA: TGTGCCAGCAGCGTAGCACTAGCGGGGGGGCCTTTGGGTAATGAGCAGTTCTTC.

The V call is TRBV23-1, the J call TRBJ1-3; 7 bases align to TRBD1. TRBV23-1 is reported as an ORF; its role is uncertain. The trim removed 2 bases at V and 2 bases at J, leaving 0 bases unmatched. There are 14 residues in the CDR3. In DNA form, the CDR3 reads TGCGCCAGCAGTCAAGACAGGGCTGGAAACACCATATATTTT. It yields the protein CASSQDRAGNTIYF.

The V gene is TRBV10-2, the J gene TRBJ2-1; the match to TRBD2 covers 11 bases. Germline CDR1 and CDR2: WSHSY and SAAADI. The ends lost 3 bases at V and 7 bases at J; junction bases unmatched: 5. The CDR3 totals 15 residues. Here the CDR3 reads CASSDRLAGGNEQFF. In nucleotides, the CDR3 is TGCGCCAGCAGTGACCGGCTAGCGGGGGGAAATGAGCAGTTCTTC.

The chain uses TRBV3-1 (or the pseudogene TRBV3-2) and TRBJ2-7; no clear D gene. Germline CDR1 is LGHDT and CDR2 is YNNKEL (reference sequence). V dropped 0 bases and J dropped 1 base, with 7 bases sitting between them. The CDR3 is 14 amino acids. CDR3 loop: CASSQDGLSYEQYF. The CDR3 nucleotides are TGTGCCAGCAGCCAAGATGGCTTGTCCTACGAGCAGTACTTC.

J is TRBJ2-3 and V is TRBV7-8, with TRBD1 matching 10 bases. J lost 4 bases, V lost 3 bases, and 4 bases had no gene match. The CDR3 is made up of 15 amino acids. Germline loops: CDR1 SGHVS, CDR2 FQNEAQ. The CDR3 DNA follows: TGTGCCAGCAGCTTGACTGGGACAGGGGCAGATACGCAGTATTTT. Protein: CASSLTGTGADTQYF.